This entry is about one T cell receptor beta chain. This sample stems from a study of T-cell reconstitution after alpha-beta-depleted transplantation in children. There are 12 residues in the CDR3. Trimming cost V 6 bases and J 8 bases, with 12 bases left between them. A library of TCRbeta sequences, prepared with unique molecular identifiers, was generated. MiXCR, run by TCRdb on the PCR reads, gives a single entry per CDR3 protein. The data contain 490,000 or so distinct CDR3 sequences, about an eighth of them seen just once; the ten biggest clones take up about 5%. The chain uses TRBV12-3 or TRBV12-4 and TRBJ2-3; D unclear. This TCR derives from a human donor who donated a stem cell graft to a child with combined immunodeficiency. The sequencing used PBMCs from the stem cell graft donor, collected from the stem cell graft. The CDR3 coding sequence is TGTGCCAGCAGCCCCACAGTGGGTACGCAGTATTTT. It is translated as CASSPTVGTQYF.